The entry below gives a single TCR beta chain sequence along with its context. Its antigen is still unknown. The sample is drawn from a study of chemoradiotherapy in HPV16-positive cancers. Sequencing was performed with immunoSEQ multiplex PCR; in TCRdb, only in-frame clones are kept and a portion is missing. The profile shows some 4,000 clones, 75% to 95% of them singletons. Study outcomes and limitations: Candidate HPV-specific clones and E7-related TCR motifs grew in tumor during treatment.

Germline values: CDR1 LNHDA, CDR2 SQIVND (reference sequence). The CDR3 has 10 amino acids. Trimming stripped 8 bases from V and 4 bases from J, with 5 bases between. Samples were taken several times over chemoradiotherapy. This chain links TRBV19 with TRBJ2-5, with D tentatively TRBD2 (5 bases). The source material was tumor tissue, sampled from a patient who underwent chemoradiotherapy. The clonotype was recovered from a human donor with HPV-associated anogenital cancer. The CDR3 DNA is TGTGCCAGTGAGGGAGAGACCCAGTACTTC. Translating gives CASEGETQYF. The entire variable domain, with the rest obtained from reference TRBV19 and TRBJ2-5, is as follows: DGGITQSPKYLFRKEGQNVTLSCEQNLNHDAMYWYRQDPGQGLRLIYYSQIVNDFQKGDIAEGYSVSREKKESFPLTVTSAQKNPTAFYLCASEGETQYFGPGTRLLVL.